Sequencing of this T cell receptor (beta chain) was carried out in a study of shared clonotypes between healthy human individuals. Naive CD8 cells were CD45RO-negative, positively selected for CCR7, excluding terminally differentiated effector memory CD45RA+ cells. V lost 1 base, J lost 1 base, and 0 bases stayed unmatched. The V gene's germline CDR1 is MGHRA and CDR2 YSYEKL. There are 14 residues in the CDR3. Generated by immunoSEQ multiplex PCR, the TCRdb table keeps only in-frame clones and is missing some. This repertoire shows fewer than 800,000 clones, roughly 94% found once; its top ten account for roughly 22%.

This receptor was taken from a man aged 25-45 years in good health. V is TRBV4-1 and J is TRBJ1-1; 7 bases match TRBD1. Input material: naive CD8+ T cells sorted from blood. In nucleotides, the CDR3 is TGCGCCAGCAGCCAAGGACAGGGGAACACTGAAGCTTTCTTT. As protein: CASSQGQGNTEAFF.